This T cell receptor (beta chain) stems from a study of control samples from healthy donors and cancer patients. Using immunoSEQ multiplex PCR, the repertoire was profiled, and TCRdb retains in-frame clones only, with some absent. The sample yields roughly 76,000 clones, around 94% seen once. The CDR3 contains 14 residues. Germline V gene sequence: CDR1 SEHNR, CDR2 FQNEAQ (reference sequence). Unmatched junction bases numbered 7, after V lost 6 bases and J lost 4 bases. This clone showed up just a few times. This clonotype was sampled from a woman between 18 and 29 years old in good health. V gene TRBV7-9 combines with J gene TRBJ1-1; 8 positions agree with TRBD1. Sequences were obtained from blood. CDR3: CASSFTTGGTEAFF. For the CDR3, the DNA is TGTGCCAGCAGTTTTACTACAGGGGGCACTGAAGCTTTCTTT.